Below, 3 T cell receptor beta chains from the same sample are listed, as sequenced in a study of cytomegalovirus exposure and HLA in healthy donors. The PCR used 60 Vbeta and 13 Jbeta primers. Profiled with immunoSEQ multiplex PCR; TCRdb holds only in-frame clones, not every one. The sample shows 100,000 to 150,000 clones, 75% to 85% of them seen only once. Sequenced sample: PBMCs. The receptors were sampled from a male donor in good health and CMV-seropositive.

The V and J genes are TRBV5-1 and TRBJ2-4, with a weak D call TRBD1 (6 bases). V was pared by 4 bases and J by 4 bases, with 18 bases between. CDR1 SGHRS and CDR2 YFSETQ come from the germline V gene. The CDR3 totals 16 residues. CDR3 sequence: CASSPHEAGTKNIQYF. The CDR3, as DNA: TGCGCCAGCAGCCCCCACGAAGCAGGGACAAAAAACATTCAGTACTTC.

The chain uses TRBV20-1 and TRBJ2-7; a possible D gene is TRBD2 (6 bases). Trimming took 3 bases from V and 12 from J, leaving 15 bases between them. Germline V gene sequence: CDR1 DFQATT, CDR2 SNEGSKA (reference sequence). This CDR3 is 11 amino acids long. The CDR3 DNA sequence: TGCAGTGCTAGGGACCAACTGGGGGGGTACTTC. It codes for CSARDQLGGYF.

The chain uses TRBV9 and TRBJ2-7; D may be TRBD2 (6 bases). The CDR3 extends over 14 amino acids. The V end was cut by 10 bases, the J end by 1 base, with 18 bases between. The germline CDR1 and CDR2 sequences are SGDLS and YYNGEE. CDR3: CASSPGEASYEQYF. The CDR3 DNA follows: TGTGCCTCGTCCCCGGGGGAGGCTTCCTACGAGCAGTACTTC.